The clone carrying this TCR beta chain was seen only a few times. Its antigen is unknown. Single viable CD3+CD4+CD8-CD45RO+ cells were sorted as the memory CD4+ T cells. The protocol was immunoSEQ multiplex PCR, while the TCRdb copy is restricted to in-frame clones and leaves out a portion. The sample holds about 82,000 clones, 80% seen once. J lost 4 bases, V lost 4 bases, and 8 bases had no gene match. Looked up from germline, CDR1 is GTSNPN and CDR2 is SVGIG (reference sequence). CDR3 size: 14 residues. These data are taken from a study of memory CD4+ T cells and cytomegalovirus serostatus. Study overall: This sample comes from healthy Belgian adults, roughly nine CMV seropositive, approximately 24 seronegative.

Overall study findings and caveats: About 40% of the roughly 150 known CMV-associated TCRbeta sequences appeared in CD4+ memory.

The receptor comes from an adult in good health and CMV-seronegative. The rearrangement uses TRBV30 and TRBJ1-1; 8 positions match TRBD1. The sequenced sample consisted of memory CD4+ T cells from blood. The CDR3: CAWTHAGGFTEAFF. The CDR3 nucleotides are TGTGCCTGGACCCACGCAGGGGGCTTCACTGAAGCTTTCTTT.